This T cell receptor beta chain appears in the sequencing data of a study of blood T cell repertoires in COVID-19. This CDR3 has 16 amino acids. V shed 1 base and J shed 0 bases, with 10 bases lying between them. Germline CDR1 reads MGHRA; CDR2 reads YSYEKL. Original methodology: Reference gene primer amplification in the assay estimated nucleated cell counts. TCRdb keeps only in-frame clones here, not all; method: immunoSEQ multiplex PCR. V and J calls and clone size are those listed in that table; D and trimming were worked out from the DNA. The sample yields 150,000 to 200,000 clones, about three quarters seen once.

The sample consisted of peripheral blood. The genes are TRBV4-1 and TRBJ2-4, with a possible D match to TRBD2 (5 bases). The clonotype comes from a woman over 75 with COVID-19, enrolled during active disease. The CDR3 region is CASSQVLGLAKNIQYF. For the CDR3, the DNA is TGCGCCAGCAGCCAAGTACTAGGCCTAGCCAAAAACATTCAGTACTTC.